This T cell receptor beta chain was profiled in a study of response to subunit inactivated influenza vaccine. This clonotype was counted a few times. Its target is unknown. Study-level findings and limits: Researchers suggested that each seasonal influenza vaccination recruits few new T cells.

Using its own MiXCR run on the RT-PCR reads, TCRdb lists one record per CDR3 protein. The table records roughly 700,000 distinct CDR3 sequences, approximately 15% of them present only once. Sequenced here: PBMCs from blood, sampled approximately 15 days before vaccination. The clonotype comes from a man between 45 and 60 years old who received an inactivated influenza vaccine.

CDR3 sequence reads: CASSSWTGKPYEQYF. The CDR3 DNA is TGTGCCAGCAGCTCTTGGACAGGGAAGCCCTACGAGCAGTACTTC. The gene calls are TRBV7-9 and TRBJ2-7; 8 positions agree with TRBD1. The trim removed 4 bases at V and 2 bases at J, leaving 7 bases unmatched. Germline V gene lookup returns CDR1 SEHNR and CDR2 FQNEAQ (reference sequence). The CDR3 contains 15 residues.